The entry below gives a single T cell receptor (beta chain) sequence along with its context. This entry comes from a study of blood T cell repertoires in COVID-19. V was clipped by 3 bases and J by 0 bases, with 6 bases between them. The CDR3 sequence is 14 residues long. Germline V gene lookup returns CDR1 KGHSH and CDR2 LQKENI. Clones were read by immunoSEQ multiplex PCR, and TCRdb kept only the in-frame ones, dropping some. The sample includes 150,000 to 200,000 clones, roughly 73% of them seen just once. Sequences were obtained from peripheral blood. The gene calls are TRBV18 and TRBJ2-1; D is ambiguous. The clonotype comes from a man in his 70s with acute or convalescent COVID-19. The CDR3 nucleotides read TGTGCCAGCTCACCTCAGGCCTCCTACAATGAGCAGTTCTTC. This codes for CASSPQASYNEQFF.